This TCR beta chain was sequenced for a study of CD8+CD57+ T cells in acquired aplastic anemia. Study background: The average for DNA from sorted CD4+ and CD8+ cells was about 3.3 ug. Whole-study findings and limits: Patients and controls turned out to have approximately 29 CD8+ CDR3 sequences in common. Simpson's diversity of CD8+ cells was not significantly different in patients compared with controls.

Genomic DNA, the template, was used for profiling of the TCR beta VDJ and CDR3. MiXCR, run by TCRdb on the reads, gives a single entry per CDR3 protein. In the table there are some 180,000 distinct CDR3 sequences, roughly half of which are singletons. A note on this clonotype: Its antigen is unidentified. A read error may produce the germline difference seen at one junction end.

CDR1 is MNHEY, CDR2 SVGEGT, per germline. The CDR3 totals 14 residues. This chain joins TRBV6-2 or TRBV6-3 and TRBJ2-1; D possibly uses TRBD1 or TRBD2 (5 bases each). Sequencing input: sorted CD4+, CD8+, or CD8+CD57+ T cells (not recorded which) from PBMCs. This sequence originates from a human donor in good health. DNA for the CDR3: TGTGCCAGCAGTTACCGGGACGGCTCAACCGGCCGAACCTTC. It codes for CASSYRDGSTGRTF.